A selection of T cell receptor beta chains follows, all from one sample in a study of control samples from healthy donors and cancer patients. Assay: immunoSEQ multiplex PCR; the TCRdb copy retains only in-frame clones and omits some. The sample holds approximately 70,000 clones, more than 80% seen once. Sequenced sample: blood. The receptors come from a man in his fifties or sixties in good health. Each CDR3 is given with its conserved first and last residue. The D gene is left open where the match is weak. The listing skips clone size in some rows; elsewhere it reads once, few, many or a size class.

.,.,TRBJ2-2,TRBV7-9,CASSLRSGEAGELFF,TGTGCCAGCAGCTTAAGGTCAGGGGAGGCCGGGGAGCTGTTTTTT
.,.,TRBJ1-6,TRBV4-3,CASSQDRPTSSYNSPLHF,TGCGCCAGCAGCCAAGATAGGCCCACGAGCTCCTATAATTCACCCCTCCACTTT
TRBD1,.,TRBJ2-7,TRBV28,CASSLVPGGEYEQYF,TGTGCCAGCAGTTTAGTCCCAGGGGGCGAATACGAGCAGTACTTC
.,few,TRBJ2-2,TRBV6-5,CASSSDGNTGELFF,TGTGCCAGCAGCTCAGACGGTAACACCGGGGAGCTGTTTTTT
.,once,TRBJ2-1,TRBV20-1,CSAKGVEQFF,TGCAGTGCTAAAGGGGTTGAGCAGTTCTTC
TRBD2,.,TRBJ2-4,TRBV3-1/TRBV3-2,CASSPWGGSGGIQYF,TGTGCCAGCAGCCCCTGGGGTGGTAGCGGGGGCATTCAGTACTTC
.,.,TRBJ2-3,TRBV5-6,CASSSGLRGTDTQYF,TGTGCCAGCAGCTCGGGACTTCGGGGCACAGATACGCAGTATTTT
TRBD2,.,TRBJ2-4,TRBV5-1,CASSLAGGPKNIQYF,TGCGCCAGCAGCCTAGCGGGAGGGCCAAAAAACATTCAGTACTTC
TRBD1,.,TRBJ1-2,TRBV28,CASSFLGTGPNYGYTF,TGTGCCAGCAGTTTCCTCGGGACAGGACCTAACTATGGCTACACCTTC
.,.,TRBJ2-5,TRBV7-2,CASGPGGGKETQYF,TGTGCCAGCGGCCCAGGGGGGGGGAAGGAGACCCAGTACTTC
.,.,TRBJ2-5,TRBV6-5,CASSITRTRETQYF,TGTGCCAGCAGTATCACTCGGACGCGAGAGACCCAGTACTTC
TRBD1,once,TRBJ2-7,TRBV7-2,CASRSIGQGYEQYF,TGTGCCAGCAGGTCGATTGGACAGGGTTACGAGCAGTACTTC
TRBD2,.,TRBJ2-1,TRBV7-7,CASSQAGGAFNEQFF,TGTGCCAGCAGCCAAGCGGGGGGCGCGTTTAATGAGCAGTTCTTC
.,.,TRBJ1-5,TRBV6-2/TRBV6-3,CASSYSSGKMGNQPQHF,TGTGCCAGCAGTTACTCTTCCGGGAAGATGGGCAATCAGCCCCAGCATTTT
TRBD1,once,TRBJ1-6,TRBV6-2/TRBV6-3,CASSYEVGGRRTGNNSPLHF,TGTGCCAGCAGTTACGAGGTAGGCGGCAGGCGGACAGGAAATAATTCACCCCTCCACTTT
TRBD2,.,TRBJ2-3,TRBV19,CASSIVIAGVGDTQYF,TGTGCCAGTAGTATAGTCATAGCGGGAGTCGGTGATACGCAGTATTTT
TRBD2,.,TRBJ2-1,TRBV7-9,CASSLDGLAGGEQFF,TGTGCCAGCAGCTTAGATGGACTAGCGGGCGGTGAGCAGTTCTTC
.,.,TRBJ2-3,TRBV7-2,CASSPTTDTQYF,TGTGCCAGCAGCCCTACCACAGATACGCAGTATTTT
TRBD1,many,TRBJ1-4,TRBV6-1,CASSEGQGTKHEKLFF,TGTGCCAGCAGTGAAGGACAGGGGACTAAGCATGAAAAACTGTTTTTT
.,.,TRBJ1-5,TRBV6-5,CASRDKSSNQPQHF,TGTGCCAGCAGGGACAAGTCTAGCAATCAGCCCCAGCATTTT
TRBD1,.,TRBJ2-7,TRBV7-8,CASSLRTGSYEQYF,TGTGCCAGCAGCTTAAGGACAGGGTCCTACGAGCAGTACTTC
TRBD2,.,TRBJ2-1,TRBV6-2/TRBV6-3,CASSYFLAGGIYNEQFF,TGTGCCAGCAGTTACTTCCTAGCGGGAGGGATTTACAATGAGCAGTTCTTC
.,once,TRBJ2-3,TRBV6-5,CASSYRRTVADTQYF,TGTGCCAGCAGTTATCGCCGGACAGTCGCAGATACGCAGTATTTT
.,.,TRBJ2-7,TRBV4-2,CASSQGVQAGSSYEQYF,TGTGCCAGCAGCCAAGGTGTTCAGGCTGGAAGCTCCTACGAGCAGTACTTC
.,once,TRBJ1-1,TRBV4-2,CASSLTLGNTEAFF,TGTGCCAGCAGCCTGACATTAGGGAACACTGAAGCTTTCTTT
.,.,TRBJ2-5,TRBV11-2,CASSSQETQYF,TGTGCCAGCAGCTCACAAGAGACCCAGTACTTC
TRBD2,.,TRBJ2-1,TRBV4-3,CASSQDWSSGSGNEQFF,TGCGCCAGCAGCCAAGATTGGTCTAGCGGGAGTGGGAATGAGCAGTTCTTC
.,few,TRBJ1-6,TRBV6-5,CASSSQGYNSPLHF,TGTGCCAGCAGTTCACAGGGTTATAATTCACCCCTCCACTTT
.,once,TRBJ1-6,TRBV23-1,CASSRETPRGWSPLHF,TGCGCCAGCAGCCGAGAAACCCCCAGGGGATGGTCACCCCTCCACTTT
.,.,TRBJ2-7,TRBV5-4,CASSRPGVAGTSYEQYF,TGTGCCAGCAGCCGACCCGGAGTCGCGGGGACCTCCTACGAGCAGTACTTC
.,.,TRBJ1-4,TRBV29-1,CSAADGNEKLFF,TGCAGCGCCGCTGACGGTAATGAAAAACTGTTTTTT
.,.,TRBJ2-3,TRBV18,CASSPQPGPWGTQYF,TGTGCCAGCTCACCCCAGCCGGGCCCCTGGGGTACGCAGTATTTT
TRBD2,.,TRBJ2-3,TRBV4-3,CASGGTSGSTDTQYF,TGCGCCAGCGGGGGGACTAGCGGGAGTACAGATACGCAGTATTTT
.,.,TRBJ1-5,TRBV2,CASRENIEPQHF,TGTGCCAGCAGAGAGAACATAGAACCCCAGCATTTT
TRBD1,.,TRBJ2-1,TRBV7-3,CASSPRTGGGYNEQFF,TGTGCCAGCAGCCCACGGACAGGGGGCGGCTACAATGAGCAGTTCTTC
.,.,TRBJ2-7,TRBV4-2,CASSQGAGLPYEQYF,TGTGCCAGCAGCCAAGGGGCCGGACTCCCCTACGAGCAGTACTTC
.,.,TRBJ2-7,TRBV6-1,CASSEAGLAYEQYF,TGTGCCAGCAGTGAAGCGGGATTAGCCTACGAGCAGTACTTC
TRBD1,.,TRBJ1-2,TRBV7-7,CASSWAAGGLANYGYTF,TGTGCCAGCAGCTGGGCGGCAGGGGGACTAGCTAACTATGGCTACACCTTC
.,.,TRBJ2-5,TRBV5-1,CASSLWGVGETQYF,TGCGCCAGCAGCTTGTGGGGGGTTGGGGAGACCCAGTACTTC
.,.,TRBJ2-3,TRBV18,CASSPLGQGRDTQYF,TGTGCCAGCTCACCACTCGGGCAAGGGAGAGATACGCAGTATTTT